The 3 T cell receptor beta chains listed next were all sequenced from one sample in a study of blood T cells in healthy people across ages. A second 7 to 11 cycle PCR used barcoded and J-beta primers. TCRdb recomputed calls from the 5' RACE reads with MiXCR, one row per CDR3 protein. This sample yields about 1.1 million distinct CDR3 sequences, of which 35% to 45% are seen a single time; around 12% belongs to the top ten. The sequenced sample was blood. The receptors stem from a man between 18 and 35 years old in good health.

This clonotype has more than one count but fewer than ten. The rearrangement joins TRBV20-1 to TRBJ1-5; TRBD1 is a possible D gene (5 bases). CDR1 and CDR2 (germline): DFQATT, SNEGSKA (reference sequence). Trimming cost V 0 bases and J 7 bases, with 13 bases left between them. The CDR3 length is 14 residues. CDR3 residues: CSARDGGVQQPQHF. The CDR3, as DNA: TGCAGTGCTAGAGATGGGGGGGTACAACAGCCCCAGCATTTT.

The rearrangement links TRBV11-2 to TRBJ1-3; no clear D gene. Trimming stripped 7 bases from V and 0 bases from J, with 16 bases between. The CDR3 has 16 residues. Germline V gene lookup returns CDR1 SGHAT and CDR2 FQNNGV. The CDR3 nucleotides read TGTGCCAGCAAAAGCGGAGGGCATTTCTCTGGAAACACCATATATTTT. Translation gives CASKSGGHFSGNTIYF.

This clonotype was seen a handful of times. The chain is built from TRBV3-1 and TRBJ2-3, with 8 bases that match TRBD1. The CDR3 is 17 amino acids. Germline CDR1 and CDR2: LGHDT and YNNKEL (reference sequence). With V trimmed by 4 bases and J by 3 bases, 12 bases remained unmatched. CDR3 sequence (DNA): TGTGCCAGCAGCCCAGTACCGACAGGGGCCCCAACAGATACGCAGTATTTT. Protein: CASSPVPTGAPTDTQYF.